This TCR beta chain was found in a study of CD8 T cells in ankylosing spondylitis. Study outcomes and limitations: Reports say disease-linked clones showed up significantly more in matched ankylosing spondylitis synovial fluid. It appeared that ankylosing spondylitis blood was characterized by a TCR beta motif of several highly homologous variants. Previous work reported some of these motif variants in the synovial fluid and blood of reactive arthritis.

Libraries for TCR beta were made by quantitative 5'-RACE with molecular barcodes. TCRdb called the 5' RACE reads again in MiXCR, with one record for every CDR3 protein. The sample shows under 550,000 distinct CDR3 sequences, roughly a quarter of them seen only once. Turning to this clonotype: Its antigen is currently unknown.

CDR3 length: 13 amino acids. Germline-derived CDR1 and CDR2 are SGHRS and YFSETQ. Trimming took off 5 bases at V and 8 bases at J, with 13 bases between the two ends. V gene TRBV5-1 combines with J gene TRBJ1-4, with D uncertain. This sequence originates from a male donor with ankylosing spondylitis. The specimen sequenced was blood, either unsorted or a sorted T cell fraction (not recorded which). CDR3 sequence reads: CASSVTLEEKLFF. In DNA, the CDR3 is TGCGCCAGCAGTGTTACCTTGGAGGAAAAACTGTTTTTT. Looking up the rest from reference TRBV5-1 and TRBJ1-4 gives the full variable domain: KAGVTQTPRYLIKTRGQQVTLSCSPISGHRSVSWYQQTPGQGLQFLFEYFSETQRNKGNFPGRFSGRQFSNSRSEMNVSTLELGDSALYLCASSVTLEEKLFFGSGTQLSVL.